Shown below are 13 T cell receptor beta chains from a single sample sequenced in a study of shared clonotypes between healthy human individuals. The table came from immunoSEQ multiplex PCR; TCRdb's copy has only in-frame clones and leaves some out. The table has roughly 2,300,000 clones, 85% to 95% seen once. The material sequenced was naive CD4+ T cells from PBMCs. Subset here: CD45RA+ positively selected. Receptors originate from a man aged 18 to 29 in good health. Some clones in this sample may be carry-over from other donors' samples.

The CDR3 is CASSFLGSTNREQYF. The DNA for the CDR3 is TGCGCCAGCAGCTTTCTGGGGAGCACTAATCGGGAGCAGTACTTC. The chain carries TRBV5-1 and TRBJ2-7, with D maybe TRBD2 (5 bases). V was cut by 2 bases and J by 7 bases, with 19 bases left in between. The germline gives CDR1 SGHRS, CDR2 YFSETQ. The length of the CDR3 is 15 residues.

The rearrangement links TRBV19 to TRBJ1-5; D unclear. V was trimmed by 1 base and J by 0 bases, leaving 10 bases between them. The CDR3 length is 16 residues. CDR1 and CDR2 from the germline V gene are LNHDA and SQIVND (reference sequence). The CDR3 DNA is TGTGCCAGTAGTATAGTAGGGTACTATAGCAATCAGCCCCAGCATTTT. Protein sequence: CASSIVGYYSNQPQHF.

To note about this clone: Other DNA sequences in the sample encode the same CDR3. The gene calls are TRBV28 and TRBJ1-2; tentatively, D is TRBD1 (5 bases). The germline V gene has CDR1 MDHEN and CDR2 SYDVKM. This CDR3 contains 14 residues. Trimming removed 1 base from V and 8 bases from J, with 14 bases in between. The CDR3 protein is CASSLLGQGYGYTF. The CDR3 bases are TGTGCCAGCAGTTTATTGGGCCAGGGCTACGGCTACACCTTC.

The DNA for the CDR3 is TGTGCCAGCAGCTTAACAGGGCTTCCTCAGCCCCAGCATTTT. Translating gives CASSLTGLPQPQHF. The V and J genes are TRBV7-2 and TRBJ1-5; TRBD1 might be the D (6 bases). Germline V gene sequence: CDR1 SGHTA, CDR2 FQGNSA. V lost 2 bases to trimming and J lost 6 bases, with 11 bases between them. The CDR3 spans 14 residues.

J is TRBJ2-7 and V is TRBV4-2; unclear D gene. CDR3 length: 14 amino acids. In germline, CDR1 is LGHNA, CDR2 YNFKEQ. V shed 0 bases and J shed 4 bases, with 10 bases lying between them. The CDR3 sequence is CASSQEVQAYEQYF. Here the CDR3 DNA reads TGTGCCAGCAGCCAAGAGGTCCAGGCATACGAGCAGTACTTC.

This clone was seen more than once but under ten times. Additional DNA sequences in this sample encode the identical CDR3. The chain couples TRBV9 to TRBJ1-5; D unclear. The ends were cut back, 0 bases at V and 1 base at J, with 8 bases in the middle. The CDR3 is made up of 15 amino acids. Germline lookup yields CDR1 SGDLS and CDR2 YYNGEE. In nucleotides, the CDR3 is TGTGCCAGCAGCGTAGGGCCTGGGAGCAATCAGCCCCAGCATTTT. Its translation is CASSVGPGSNQPQHF.

V gene TRBV7-3 combines with J gene TRBJ2-1, with 12 bases identical to TRBD2. This CDR3 contains 15 residues. Germline trimming cut 5 bases from V and 7 bases from J; bases unmatched to any gene: 6. Per the germline V gene, CDR1 is SGHTA and CDR2 is FQGTGA. This CDR3 is CASSQTSGSGNEQFF. The CDR3 region has the DNA TGTGCCAGCAGCCAGACTAGCGGGAGCGGTAATGAGCAGTTCTTC.

Concerning this clone itself: Germline and junction disagree at one end, which may indicate a read error. The chain joins TRBV28 to TRBJ2-1; 8 bases agree with TRBD2. This CDR3 is 16 amino acids long. Germline CDR1 is MDHEN and CDR2 is SYDVKM. In DNA, the CDR3 is TGTGCCAGCAGTCTATGGACTAGCCGGGCCTACAATGAGCAGTTCTTC. Amino acids: CASSLWTSRAYNEQFF.

The chain has TRBV6-5 and TRBJ2-5; TRBD1 matches at 9 bases. Per the germline V gene, CDR1 is MNHEY and CDR2 is SVGAGI. Germline trimming cut 4 bases from V and 4 bases from J; bases unmatched to any gene: 10. The CDR3 runs to 16 residues. CDR3 loop: CASSSKHRGLRETQYF. CDR3 DNA: TGTGCCAGCAGTTCAAAACACAGGGGGCTGAGAGAGACCCAGTACTTC.

The J gene is TRBJ2-3, the V gene TRBV5-6, with 11 bases matching TRBD2. Trimming at V came to 4 bases and at J to 2 bases, leaving 9 bases not matched to a gene. Germline-derived CDR1 and CDR2 are SGHDT and YYEEEE. The length of the CDR3 is 17 residues. The CDR3 is CASSRGTSGPDTDTQYF. The CDR3 DNA follows: TGTGCCAGCAGCCGAGGGACTAGCGGTCCGGACACAGATACGCAGTATTTT.

CDR3 DNA: TGTGCCAGTAGTTATTCGCCAGTTACACCTAACTATGGCTACACCTTC. Translated, it gives CASSYSPVTPNYGYTF. The V gene is TRBV19, the J gene TRBJ1-2; D unclear. The germline V gene encodes CDR1 LNHDA and CDR2 SQIVND (reference sequence). V lost 5 bases and J lost 0, with 16 bases in between. The CDR3 totals 16 residues.

CDR3 coding DNA: TGTGCCAGCAGCGTAGAGCCGGAAGCGGGAGTTAGCACAGATACGCAGTATTTT. Translated: CASSVEPEAGVSTDTQYF. V is TRBV9 and J is TRBJ2-3; 8 nucleotides agree with TRBD2. The J segment lost 0 bases and the V segment lost 0 bases, leaving 9 bases of the junction unmatched. Per germline, CDR1 SGDLS and CDR2 YYNGEE. The CDR3 sequence is 18 residues long.

The CDR3 region is CSVGALLRGRTEAFF. The CDR3 DNA sequence: TGCAGCGTTGGGGCCCTATTACGGGGCCGCACTGAAGCTTTCTTT. V and J are TRBV29-1 and TRBJ1-1; TRBD1 is a possible D gene (5 bases). Germline assignment: CDR1 SQVTM and CDR2 ANQGSEA. The CDR3 is made up of 15 amino acids. V lost 4 bases to trimming and J lost 4 bases, with 19 bases between them.